These 25 T cell receptor beta chains were all obtained from the same sample, sequenced in a study of CD8 T cells in ankylosing spondylitis. A single record per CDR3 protein comes from TCRdb applying MiXCR to the 5' RACE reads. The table lists 150,000 to 200,000 distinct CDR3 sequences, roughly 10% of them singletons. The specimen sequenced was blood, either unsorted or a sorted T cell fraction (not recorded which). These receptors were obtained from a male donor with ankylosing spondylitis or in good health (not recorded which).

The CDR3 nucleotides read TGTGCCACCAGTGATTTCGACAGGGAGGGCAATGAGCAGTTCTTC. Amino acid sequence: CATSDFDREGNEQFF. This chain uses TRBV24-1 with TRBJ2-1; D assignment may be TRBD1 or TRBD2 (7 bases each). Germline CDR1 is KGHDR and CDR2 is SFDVKD. Trimming pared 1 base from V and 6 bases from J, leaving 12 bases between. The CDR3 has 15 amino acids.

Concerning this clonotype: A much larger clone differs from this one at a single base, so this may be a read error. V and J are TRBV20-1 and TRBJ1-1; 7 positions match TRBD1. With V trimmed by 6 bases and J by 1 base, 8 bases remained unmatched. CDR3 length: 14 residues. Germline CDR1 is DFQATT and CDR2 is SNEGSKA (reference sequence). The CDR3 DNA follows: TGCAGTGCCCGTCCCGGGACAGCGAACACTGAAGCTTTCTTT. It yields the protein CSARPGTANTEAFF.

This clonotype showed up many times. The chain employs TRBV5-5 and TRBJ2-1, with 8 nucleotides matching TRBD1. The V segment lost 4 bases and the J segment 2 bases; nucleotides outside the gene matches: 5. The CDR3 runs to 15 residues. CDR1 is SGHKS and CDR2 is YYEKEE in the germline V gene (reference sequence). The CDR3 nucleotides read TGTGCCAGCAGCCCAAGGACAGGGCCCTACAATGAGCAGTTCTTC. Translated, it gives CASSPRTGPYNEQFF.

This clonotype has a handful of counts. This chain joins TRBV19 and TRBJ1-1; D gene unclear. V was shortened by 3 bases and J by 8 bases, with 10 bases between the two germline ends. This CDR3 region has 12 residues. Germline V gene lookup returns CDR1 LNHDA and CDR2 SQIVND (reference sequence). The CDR3 sequence: CASSIGPGEAFF. The CDR3 region has the DNA TGTGCCAGTAGTATCGGACCGGGGGAAGCTTTCTTT.

This clonotype was found a few times. The chain combines TRBV11-1 with TRBJ2-3, with TRBD2 matching over 9 bases. This CDR3 is built from 18 residues. In germline, CDR1 is SGHAT, CDR2 FQDESV (reference sequence). V trimming: 2 bases; J trimming: 4 bases; junction bases outside the gene matches: 13. Written as DNA, the CDR3 is TGTGCCAGCAGCTTAAGGCTGGTGACTAGCGGAGCCGCAGATACGCAGTATTTT. Translated: CASSLRLVTSGAADTQYF.

This clonotype was found many times. The chain joins TRBV9 to TRBJ2-1, with D unresolved. Trimming cost V 0 bases and J 7 bases, with 8 bases left between them. There are 13 residues in the CDR3. Germline lookup yields CDR1 SGDLS and CDR2 YYNGEE. The chain's CDR3 is CASSVGSENEQFF. The CDR3, as DNA: TGTGCCAGCAGCGTAGGGTCCGAGAATGAGCAGTTCTTC.

This clonotype was counted ten times or more. The chain combines TRBV12-3 or TRBV12-4 with TRBJ1-5; 8 positions agree with TRBD1. The CDR3 spans 15 residues. Trimming removed 5 bases from V and 3 bases from J; junction bases left unmatched: 6. This chain's CDR3 is CASSTGQGLNQPQHF. For the CDR3, the DNA is TGTGCCAGCAGTACTGGACAGGGACTCAATCAGCCCCAGCATTTT.

This clonotype was observed many times. This chain connects TRBV2 to TRBJ2-3; 13 bases agree with TRBD2. Germline loops: CDR1 SNHLY, CDR2 FYNNEI. V dropped 10 bases and J dropped 6; count of bases not matched to a gene: 7. The CDR3 has 14 residues. This chain's CDR3 is CATPGLAGPDTQYF. The CDR3 bases are TGTGCCACCCCGGGACTAGCGGGACCGGATACGCAGTATTTT.

This clonotype was observed a few times. This sequence joins TRBV7-9 and TRBJ2-5, with 8 positions matching TRBD1. This CDR3 has 15 residues. Germline assignment: CDR1 SEHNR and CDR2 FQNEAQ (reference sequence). The V segment lost 5 bases and the J segment 3 bases; nucleotides outside the gene matches: 8. The CDR3 DNA reads as TGTGCCAGCAGCGCGGGACAGGCCAAGGAAGAGACCCAGTACTTC. Translating it yields CASSAGQAKEETQYF.

Remarks on this clonotype: Possible read error: a much larger clone is one base away. The chain employs TRBV7-9 and TRBJ1-2; D uncertain. Germline CDR1 is SEHNR and CDR2 is FQNEAQ (reference sequence). This CDR3 has 17 amino acids. CDR3 amino acids: CASSLSARLPTGYDYTF. CDR3 DNA: TGTGCCAGCAGCTTAAGCGCGCGACTGCCAACTGGCTATGACTACACCTTC.

This clonotype was detected ten times or more. The chain combines TRBV13 with TRBJ2-1; D might be TRBD2 (5 bases). Germline V gene data show CDR1 as PRHDT and CDR2 as FYEKMQ (reference sequence). The CDR3 extends over 12 amino acids. Deletions cut 3 bases from V and 7 bases from J, with 7 bases between. The CDR3 loop is CASSFGGNEQFF. The CDR3 DNA reads TGTGCCAGCAGCTTCGGCGGGAATGAGCAGTTCTTC.

This clonotype was observed at least ten times. The rearrangement joins TRBV20-1 to TRBJ1-1, with no clear D. This CDR3 spans 15 amino acids. V dropped 0 bases and J dropped 1 base, with 12 bases sitting between them. The germline CDR1 and CDR2 sequences are DFQATT and SNEGSKA (reference sequence). CDR3 DNA sequence: TGCAGTGCTAGAGATTCGGCGGCGGAGAACACTGAAGCTTTCTTT. It specifies CSARDSAAENTEAFF.

This clonotype was recorded at least ten times. This chain links TRBV28 with TRBJ2-7; D gene uncertain. CDR1 is MDHEN, CDR2 SYDVKM, per germline. The CDR3 has 11 residues. V dropped 3 bases and J dropped 6 bases, with 6 bases sitting between them. The CDR3 loop reads CASSLVREQYF. CDR3 DNA sequence: TGTGCCAGCAGTTTGGTTCGCGAGCAGTACTTC.

This clonotype has ten or more counts. J is TRBJ1-1 and V is TRBV29-1; D gene uncertain. Trimming shortened V by 0 bases and J by 1 base, and 12 bases separated the two germline ends. The CDR3 covers 15 residues. Germline V CDR1 and CDR2: SQVTM, ANQGSEA. The CDR3 loop reads CSVEDRHLGNTEAFF. The CDR3 DNA is TGCAGCGTTGAAGATCGCCACCTCGGGAACACTGAAGCTTTCTTT. The complete variable domain, with remaining parts taken from reference TRBV29-1 and TRBJ1-1, reads SAVISQKPSRDICQRGTSLTIQCQVDSQVTMMFWYRQQPGQSLTLIATANQGSEATYESGFVIDKFPISRPNLTFSTLTVSNMSPEDSSIYLCSVEDRHLGNTEAFFGQGTRLTVV.

This chain connects TRBV20-1 to TRBJ1-4; D is possibly TRBD1 (5 bases). Germline V lookup: CDR1 DFQATT, CDR2 SNEGSKA (reference sequence). The V and J ends lost 6 bases and 6 bases respectively, with 20 bases between them. CDR3 length equals 15 residues. This CDR3 reads CSAAGFVGLDEKLFF. CDR3 nucleotide sequence: TGCAGTGCCGCAGGGTTTGTCGGGTTGGATGAAAAACTGTTTTTT.

Turning to this clonotype: A read error is possible here, since a much larger clone lies one base away. The chain couples TRBV6-1 to TRBJ2-1, with 10 bases that match TRBD2. The CDR3 loop spans 16 amino acids. CDR1 MNHNS and CDR2 SASEGT come from the germline V gene. Germline trimming cut 6 bases from V and 3 bases from J; bases unmatched to any gene: 8. CDR3 nucleotide sequence: TGTGCCAGCAGACCCCTAACTAGCGGGATCTACAATGAGCAGTTCTTC. Protein product: CASRPLTSGIYNEQFF.

This clonotype was counted at least ten times. The genes are TRBV4-2 and TRBJ2-5; 13 bases align to TRBD2. V shed 1 base, J shed 2 bases, and the junction held 7 bases outside the gene matches. CDR3 length: 18 residues. Germline V gene sequence: CDR1 LGHNA, CDR2 YNFKEQ. The CDR3: CASSQGLAGGRGQETQYF. In nucleotides, the CDR3 is TGTGCCAGCAGCCAAGGACTAGCGGGGGGCCGAGGTCAAGAGACCCAGTACTTC.

The table lists this clonotype with a few counts. Given a much more abundant clone one base away, this may be a read error. Written as DNA, the CDR3 is TGTGCCAGCAGCGCGTACTGCAATGAGCAGTTCTTC. Amino acid sequence: CASSAYCNEQFF. This chain connects TRBV6-2 or TRBV6-3 to TRBJ2-1; D gene unclear. V shed 6 bases and J shed 6 bases, with 9 bases lying between them. The length of the CDR3 is 12 residues. CDR1 MNHEY and CDR2 SVGEGT come from the germline V gene.

Regarding this clonotype: A much larger clone differs from this one at a single base, so this may be a read error. This chain links TRBV20-1 with TRBJ2-7; no clear D gene. CDR3 length: 12 residues. Germline CDR1 and CDR2: DFQATT and SNEGSKA (reference sequence). CDR3 DNA: TGCAGTGCTAGGGGTTACTCCTACAAGCAGTACTTC. Translation gives CSARGYSYKQYF.

About this clonotype: The missing conserved phenylalanine or tryptophan at the end of this CDR3 makes a read error likely. This sequence joins TRBV11-2 and TRBJ1-6; D not certain. V lost 3 bases, J lost 10 bases, and 10 bases lay in between. The length of the CDR3 is 13 residues. Germline loops: CDR1 SGHAT, CDR2 FQNNGV. DNA for the CDR3: TGTGCCAGCAGCTTCAAGCCCGGGTCACCCCTCCACCTT. This gives the protein CASSFKPGSPLHL.

The V gene is TRBV10-2, the J gene TRBJ1-1; D unclear. Germline V lookup: CDR1 WSHSY, CDR2 SAAADI. This CDR3 has 11 amino acids. Trimming took 7 bases from V and 3 from J, leaving 6 bases between them. The CDR3 DNA reads as TGCGCCAGCACGAGGGACACTGAAGCTTTCTTT. Its protein is CASTRDTEAFF.

This clonotype was counted ten times or more. This chain connects TRBV29-1 to TRBJ2-3; D is ambiguous. Trimming took off 5 bases at V and 6 bases at J, with 6 bases between the two ends. The germline V gene encodes CDR1 SQVTM and CDR2 ANQGSEA. This CDR3 contains 10 residues. The CDR3 sequence is CSVSRDTQYF. The CDR3 nucleotides read TGCAGCGTTTCTAGGGATACGCAGTATTTT.

This clonotype has just a few counts. V gene TRBV25-1 combines with J gene TRBJ2-5, with TRBD2 matching 13 bases. Trimming cost V 6 bases and J 1 base; bases outside gene matches: 5. The CDR3 spans 16 residues. Looked up from germline, CDR1 is MGHDK and CDR2 is SYGVNS. CDR3 protein: CASRETSGGVQETQYF. CDR3 nucleotides: TGTGCCAGCAGGGAAACTAGCGGGGGGGTCCAAGAGACCCAGTACTTC.

The rearrangement links TRBV6-2 or TRBV6-3 to TRBJ1-2; 9 bases are a match to TRBD1. The CDR3 length is 16 residues. Germline trimming cut 2 bases from V and 6 bases from J; bases unmatched to any gene: 10. Germline CDR1 reads MNHEY; CDR2 reads SVGEGT. The CDR3 bases are TGTGCCAGCAGTTACACGGGACAGGGTCGGGCGCATGGCTACACCTTC. It specifies CASSYTGQGRAHGYTF.

V usage is TRBV28 and J usage is TRBJ1-1; 8 bases fit TRBD1. Germline V gives CDR1 MDHEN, CDR2 SYDVKM. CDR3 length: 15 amino acids. With V trimmed by 6 bases and J by 5 bases, 11 bases remained unmatched. CDR3 amino acids: CASRVRSRGHTEAFF. In DNA, the CDR3 is TGTGCCAGCAGGGTACGGAGCAGGGGGCATACTGAAGCTTTCTTT. Based on the CDR3 plus reference TRBV28 and TRBJ1-1, the full variable domain is DVKVTQSSRYLVKRTGEKVFLECVQDMDHENMFWYRQDPGLGLRLIYFSYDVKMKEKGDIPEGYSVSREKKERFSLILESASTNQTSMYLCASRVRSRGHTEAFFGQGTRLTVV.